This is a list of T cell receptor beta chains from one sample in a study of CD8+CD57+ T cells in acquired aplastic anemia. TCRdb re-called the reads through MiXCR, storing one row per CDR3 protein. The sample records 200,000 to 250,000 distinct CDR3 sequences, around half being singletons. The sequenced sample consisted of sorted CD4+, CD8+, or CD8+CD57+ T cells (not recorded which) from PBMCs. The receptors originated from a human donor with aplastic anemia. Each CDR3 is given with its conserved first and last residue.

>TRBJ1-6|TRBV9
CASSARTASGSPLHF
>TRBJ1-1|TRBV6-6
CASIGGYTEAFF
>TRBJ1-6|TRBV2
CASSDGSPLYF
>TRBJ1-2|TRBV28
CASSAYREDGYTF
>TRBJ2-7|TRBV29-1
CSLTHLAEQYF
>TRBJ2-5|TRBV7-2
CASSVSGGQLETQYF
>TRBJ2-2|TRBV25-1
CASSEGRRNTGELFF
>TRBJ1-1|TRBV10-1
CASSERTTNTEAFF
>TRBJ1-1|TRBV7-3
CASSSLVAGLDTEAFF
>TRBJ2-7|TRBV6-9
CASSERLAGVTEQYF
>TRBJ1-4|TRBV10-3
CAISPSTGASRQLFF
>TRBJ2-1|TRBV2
CASRTSGSWEQFF
>TRBJ2-2|TRBV5-5
CASSSSGADVPGELFF
>TRBJ2-4|TRBV7-9
CASSLQEGGLAKNIQYF
>TRBJ1-1|TRBV2
CASSLRMGLEAFF
>TRBJ2-1|TRBV3-1
CASSPRTRGNEQFF
>TRBJ1-2|TRBV29-1
CSVGLANYGYTF
>TRBJ1-2|TRBV7-2
CASTTTGGVGYTF
>TRBJ2-3|TRBV2
CASSEGQGTDTQYF
>TRBJ1-3|TRBV20-1
CSARVSGGSGNTIYF